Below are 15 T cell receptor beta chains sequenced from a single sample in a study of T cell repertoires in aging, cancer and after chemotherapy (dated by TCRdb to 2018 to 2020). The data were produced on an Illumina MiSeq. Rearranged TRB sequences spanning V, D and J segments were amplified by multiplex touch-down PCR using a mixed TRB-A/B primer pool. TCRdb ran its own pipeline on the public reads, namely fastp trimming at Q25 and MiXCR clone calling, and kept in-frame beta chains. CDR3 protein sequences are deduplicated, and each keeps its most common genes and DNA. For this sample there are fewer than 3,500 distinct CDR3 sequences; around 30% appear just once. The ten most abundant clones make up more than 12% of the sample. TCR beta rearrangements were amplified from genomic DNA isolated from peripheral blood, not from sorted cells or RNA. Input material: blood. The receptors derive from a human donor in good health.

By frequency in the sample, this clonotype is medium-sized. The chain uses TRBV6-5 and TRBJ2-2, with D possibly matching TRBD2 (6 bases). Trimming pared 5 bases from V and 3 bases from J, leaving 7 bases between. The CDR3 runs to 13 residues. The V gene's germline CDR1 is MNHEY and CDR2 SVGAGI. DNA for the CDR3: TGTGCCAGCAGTCGGGAGTACACCGGGGAGCTGTTTTTT. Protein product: CASSREYTGELFF.

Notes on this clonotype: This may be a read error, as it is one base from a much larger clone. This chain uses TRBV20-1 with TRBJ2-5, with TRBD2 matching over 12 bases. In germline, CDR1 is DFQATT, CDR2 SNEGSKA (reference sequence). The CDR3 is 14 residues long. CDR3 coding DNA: TGCAGTGCTAGGCTAGCGGGGGGGAAAGAGAACCAGTACTTC. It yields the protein CSARLAGGKENQYF.

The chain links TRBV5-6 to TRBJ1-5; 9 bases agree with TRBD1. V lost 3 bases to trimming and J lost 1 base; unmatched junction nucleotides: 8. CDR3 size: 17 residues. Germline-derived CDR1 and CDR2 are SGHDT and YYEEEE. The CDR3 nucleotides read TGTGCCAGCAGCTCAACAGGGGGCTGGAGGAGCAATCAGCCCCAGCATTTT. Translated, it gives CASSSTGGWRSNQPQHF.

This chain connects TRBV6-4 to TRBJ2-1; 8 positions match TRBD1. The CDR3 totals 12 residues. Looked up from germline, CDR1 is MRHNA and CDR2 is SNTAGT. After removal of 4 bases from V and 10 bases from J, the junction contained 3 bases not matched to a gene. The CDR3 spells CASSAGGREQFF. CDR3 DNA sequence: TGTGCCAGCAGTGCAGGGGGCCGGGAGCAGTTCTTC.

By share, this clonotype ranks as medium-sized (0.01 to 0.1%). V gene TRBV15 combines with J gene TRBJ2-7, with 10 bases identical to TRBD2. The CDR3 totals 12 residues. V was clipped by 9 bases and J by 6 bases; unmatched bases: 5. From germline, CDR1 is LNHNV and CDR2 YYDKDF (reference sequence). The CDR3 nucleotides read TGTGCCACAAAGGGGACTAGCGCCGAGCAGTACTTC. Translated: CATKGTSAEQYF. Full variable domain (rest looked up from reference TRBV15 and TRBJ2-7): DAMVIQNPRYQVTQFGKPVTLSCSQTLNHNVMYWYQQKSSQAPKLLFHYYDKDFNNEADTPDNFQSRRPNTSFCFLDIRSPGLGDTAMYLCATKGTSAEQYFGPGTRLTVT.

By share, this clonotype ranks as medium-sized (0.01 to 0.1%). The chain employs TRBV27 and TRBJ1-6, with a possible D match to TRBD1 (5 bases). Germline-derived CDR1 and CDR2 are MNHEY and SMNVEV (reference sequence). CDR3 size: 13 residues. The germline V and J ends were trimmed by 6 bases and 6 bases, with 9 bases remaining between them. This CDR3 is CASRDSSNSPLHF. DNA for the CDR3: TGTGCCAGCAGAGACAGTTCTAATTCACCCCTCCACTTT.

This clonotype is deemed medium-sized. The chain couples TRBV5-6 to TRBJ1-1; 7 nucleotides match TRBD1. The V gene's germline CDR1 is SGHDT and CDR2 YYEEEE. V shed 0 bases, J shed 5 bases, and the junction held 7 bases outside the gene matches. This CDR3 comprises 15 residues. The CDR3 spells CASSLGRQGWTEAFF. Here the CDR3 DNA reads TGTGCCAGCAGCTTGGGCCGACAGGGTTGGACTGAAGCTTTCTTT.

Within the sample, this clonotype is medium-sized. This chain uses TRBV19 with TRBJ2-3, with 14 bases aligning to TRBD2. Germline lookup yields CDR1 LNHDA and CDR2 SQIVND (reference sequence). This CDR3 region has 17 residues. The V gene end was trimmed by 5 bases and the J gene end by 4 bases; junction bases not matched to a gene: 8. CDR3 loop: CASSSRTSGGLADTQYF. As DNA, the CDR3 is TGTGCCAGTAGTTCCCGGACTAGCGGGGGGTTGGCAGATACGCAGTATTTT. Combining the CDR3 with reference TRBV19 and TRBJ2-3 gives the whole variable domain DGGITQSPKYLFRKEGQNVTLSCEQNLNHDAMYWYRQDPGQGLRLIYYSQIVNDFQKGDIAEGYSVSREKKESFPLTVTSAQKNPTAFYLCASSSRTSGGLADTQYFGPGTRLTVL.

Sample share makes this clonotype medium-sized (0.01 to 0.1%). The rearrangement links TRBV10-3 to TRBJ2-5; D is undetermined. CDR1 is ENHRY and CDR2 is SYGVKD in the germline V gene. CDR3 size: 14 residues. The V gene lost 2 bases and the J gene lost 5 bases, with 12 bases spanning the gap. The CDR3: CAISEVGPLETQYF. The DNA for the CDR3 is TGTGCCATCAGTGAGGTCGGGCCACTGGAGACCCAGTACTTC.

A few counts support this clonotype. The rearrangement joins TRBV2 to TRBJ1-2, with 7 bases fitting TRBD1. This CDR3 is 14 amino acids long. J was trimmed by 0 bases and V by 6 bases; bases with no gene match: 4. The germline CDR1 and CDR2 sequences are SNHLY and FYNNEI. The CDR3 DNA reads TGTGCCAGCAGGAAGACAGGGACTAACTATGGCTACACCTTC. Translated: CASRKTGTNYGYTF.

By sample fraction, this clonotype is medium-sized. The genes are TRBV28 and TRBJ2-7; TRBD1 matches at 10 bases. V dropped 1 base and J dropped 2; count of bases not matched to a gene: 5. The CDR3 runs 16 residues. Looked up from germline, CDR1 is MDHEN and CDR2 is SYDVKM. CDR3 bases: TGTGCCAGCAGTTTATATGTTGGGACAGGGGCCTACGAGCAGTACTTC. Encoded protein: CASSLYVGTGAYEQYF. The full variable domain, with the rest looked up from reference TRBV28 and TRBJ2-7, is DVKVTQSSRYLVKRTGEKVFLECVQDMDHENMFWYRQDPGLGLRLIYFSYDVKMKEKGDIPEGYSVSREKKERFSLILESASTNQTSMYLCASSLYVGTGAYEQYFGPGTRLTVT.

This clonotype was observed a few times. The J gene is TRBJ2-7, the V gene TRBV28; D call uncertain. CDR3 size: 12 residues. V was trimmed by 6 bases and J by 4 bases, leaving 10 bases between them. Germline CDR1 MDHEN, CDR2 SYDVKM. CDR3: CASRLSEYEQYF. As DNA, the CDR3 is TGTGCCAGCAGATTAAGCGAGTACGAGCAGTACTTC.

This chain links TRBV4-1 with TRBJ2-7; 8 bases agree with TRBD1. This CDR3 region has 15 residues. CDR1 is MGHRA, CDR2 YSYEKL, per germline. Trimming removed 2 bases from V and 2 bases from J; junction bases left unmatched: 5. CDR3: CASSQTGGSTYEQYF. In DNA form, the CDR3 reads TGCGCCAGCAGCCAAACAGGGGGGTCGACCTACGAGCAGTACTTC.

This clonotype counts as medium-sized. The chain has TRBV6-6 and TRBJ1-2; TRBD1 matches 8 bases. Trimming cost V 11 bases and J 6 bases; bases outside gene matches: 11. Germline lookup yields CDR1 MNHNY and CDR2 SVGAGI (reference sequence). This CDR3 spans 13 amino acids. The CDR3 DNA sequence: TGTGCCTCGGGGCAGGGGGCGAATGATGGCTACACCTTC. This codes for CASGQGANDGYTF.

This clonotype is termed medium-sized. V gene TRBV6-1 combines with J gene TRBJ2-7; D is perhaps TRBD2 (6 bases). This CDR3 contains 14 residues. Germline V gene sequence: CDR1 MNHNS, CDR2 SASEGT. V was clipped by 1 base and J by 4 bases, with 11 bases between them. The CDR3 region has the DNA TGTGCCAGCAGTGAAGGACTAGGCAATTACGAGCAGTACTTC. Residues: CASSEGLGNYEQYF.